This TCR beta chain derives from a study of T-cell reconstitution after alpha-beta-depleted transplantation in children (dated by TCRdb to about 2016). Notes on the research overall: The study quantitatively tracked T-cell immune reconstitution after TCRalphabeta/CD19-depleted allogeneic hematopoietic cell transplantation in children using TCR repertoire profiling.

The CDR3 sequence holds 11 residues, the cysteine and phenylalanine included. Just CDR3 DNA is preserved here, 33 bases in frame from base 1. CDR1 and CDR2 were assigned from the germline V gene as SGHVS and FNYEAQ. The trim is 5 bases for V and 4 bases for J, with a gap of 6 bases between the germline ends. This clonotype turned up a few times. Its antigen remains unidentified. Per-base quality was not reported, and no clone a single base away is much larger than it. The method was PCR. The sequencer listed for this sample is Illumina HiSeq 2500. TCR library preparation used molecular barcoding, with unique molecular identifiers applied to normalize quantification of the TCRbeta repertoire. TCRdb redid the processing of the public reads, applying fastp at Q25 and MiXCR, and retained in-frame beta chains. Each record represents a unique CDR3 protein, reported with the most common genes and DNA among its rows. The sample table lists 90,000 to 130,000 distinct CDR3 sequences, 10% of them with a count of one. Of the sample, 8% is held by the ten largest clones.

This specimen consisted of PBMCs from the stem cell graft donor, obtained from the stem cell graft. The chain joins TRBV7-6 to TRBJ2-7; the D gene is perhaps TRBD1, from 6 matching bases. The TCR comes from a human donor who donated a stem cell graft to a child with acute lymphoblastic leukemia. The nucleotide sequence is TGTGCCAGCAGCGACAGGTACGAGCAGTACTTC. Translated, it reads CASSDRYEQYF.